The present TCR beta chain was sequenced within a study of CD8 T cells in ankylosing spondylitis. This clonotype was seen ten or more times. Germline lookup yields CDR1 SQVTM and CDR2 ANQGSEA. This CDR3 has 16 amino acids. The V segment lost 0 bases and the J segment 4 bases; nucleotides outside the gene matches: 11. TCRdb re-analysed the 5' RACE reads in MiXCR, keeping a single row per CDR3 protein. This repertoire shows 300,000 to 350,000 distinct CDR3 sequences, under 15% found once; its top ten account for about 1%. The rearrangement links TRBV29-1 to TRBJ2-7; 8 nucleotides line up with TRBD2. Sequenced: blood, either unsorted or a sorted T cell fraction (not recorded which). This clonotype was obtained from a male donor with ankylosing spondylitis or in good health (not recorded which). This CDR3 is CSVEEEESGSEYEQYF. As DNA, the CDR3 is TGCAGCGTTGAAGAGGAGGAAAGCGGGAGCGAGTACGAGCAGTACTTC.